The 3 T cell receptor beta chains below come from one sample, sequenced in a study of shared clonotypes between healthy human individuals. TCRdb's table, derived via immunoSEQ multiplex PCR, lists solely in-frame clones and lacks some. The sample records approximately 530,000 clones, 90% to 97% being singletons. The material sequenced was naive CD4+ T cells sorted from blood. Subset: CD45RA+ positively selected. These receptors were collected from a woman in her thirties in good health.

The V gene is TRBV29-1, the J gene TRBJ1-1; D remains ambiguous. The ends were cut back, 5 bases at V and 4 bases at J, with 2 bases in the middle. This CDR3 region has 9 residues. CDR1 and CDR2 (germline): SQVTM, ANQGSEA. The CDR3 DNA reads as TGCAGCGTTTCCACTGAAGCTTTCTTT. Amino acids: CSVSTEAFF.

The chain links TRBV5-1 to TRBJ2-3, with D perhaps matching TRBD2 (7 bases). In germline, CDR1 is SGHRS, CDR2 YFSETQ. The CDR3 consists of 14 residues. Trimming stripped 6 bases from V and 4 bases from J, with 15 bases between. Here the CDR3 DNA reads TGCGCCAGCAAAGTGGCGGGGGCGGCAGATACGCAGTATTTT. This gives the protein CASKVAGAADTQYF. The variable domain in full, completed from reference TRBV5-1 and TRBJ2-3, reads KAGVTQTPRYLIKTRGQQVTLSCSPISGHRSVSWYQQTPGQGLQFLFEYFSETQRNKGNFPGRFSGRQFSNSRSEMNVSTLELGDSALYLCASKVAGAADTQYFGPGTRLTVL.

CDR3 sequence reads: CASSGGARGGTEAFF. CDR3 bases: TGTGCCAGCAGCGGAGGGGCTCGGGGGGGCACTGAAGCTTTCTTT. The V call is TRBV5-4, the J call TRBJ1-1, with D perhaps TRBD1 (5 bases). There are 15 residues in the CDR3. Deletions cut 4 bases from V and 4 bases from J, with 17 bases between. The germline CDR1 and CDR2 sequences are SGHNT and YYREEE (reference sequence).